The 20 T cell receptor beta chains presented below share a single source sample, sequenced in a study of blood T cell repertoires in COVID-19. Assay: immunoSEQ multiplex PCR; the TCRdb copy retains only in-frame clones and omits some. The profile covers some 110,000 clones, with 80% appearing a single time and around 15% taken by the ten largest. The sequenced sample was peripheral blood. These receptors all stem from a man between 60 and 70 years old with active or convalescent COVID-19.

This clone was seen only once. The chain employs TRBV4-3 and TRBJ1-4; TRBD1 aligns across 9 bases. CDR1 is LGHNA and CDR2 is YSLEER in the germline V gene. The CDR3 spans 16 residues. V was clipped by 3 bases and J by 5 bases; unmatched bases: 7. CDR3 sequence reads: CASSQTLGTGNEKLFF. CDR3 coding DNA: TGCGCCAGCAGCCAGACGCTCGGGACAGGGAATGAAAAACTGTTTTTT.

The genes are TRBV11-2 and TRBJ1-2; no clear D. Germline CDR1 SGHAT, CDR2 FQNNGV. The V end lost 5 bases, the J end lost 8 bases, and 15 bases lay between the germline ends. CDR3 length: 13 residues. The CDR3 sequence: CASSPPLSEGYTF. Here the CDR3 DNA reads TGTGCCAGCAGCCCGCCTCTTTCGGAGGGCTACACCTTC.

The chain has TRBV10-3 and TRBJ1-1; no clear D. V was cut by 6 bases and J by 0 bases, with 8 bases left in between. The CDR3 sequence is 13 residues long. The germline V gene has CDR1 ENHRY and CDR2 SYGVKD. CDR3 sequence reads: CAIRKSLNTEAFF. The DNA for the CDR3 is TGTGCCATCAGAAAGAGTCTGAACACTGAAGCTTTCTTT.

This clone turned up a few times. The chain recombines TRBV5-6 with TRBJ2-7; D possibly corresponds to TRBD2 (7 bases). The germline V gene has CDR1 SGHDT and CDR2 YYEEEE. The CDR3 has 14 residues. Trimming took 6 bases from V and 3 from J, leaving 16 bases between them. The CDR3 here is CASILGGGGYEQYF. CDR3 nucleotide sequence: TGTGCCAGCATCCTCGGGGGAGGGGGCTACGAGCAGTACTTC.

In nucleotides, the CDR3 is TGTGCCAGCAGGGATCTAGCGGGAGGGAACTACGAGCAGTACTTC. As protein: CASRDLAGGNYEQYF. This chain connects TRBV6-6 to TRBJ2-7, with 12 bases aligning to TRBD2. V lost 6 bases, J lost 3 bases, and 6 bases stayed unmatched. The germline V gene encodes CDR1 MNHNY and CDR2 SVGAGI (reference sequence). The CDR3 totals 15 residues.

The rearrangement uses TRBV7-9 and TRBJ1-4; 11 positions agree with TRBD1. The V segment lost 5 bases and the J segment 6 bases; nucleotides outside the gene matches: 2. Germline CDR1 and CDR2: SEHNR and FQNEAQ (reference sequence). The CDR3 has 14 residues. The CDR3 protein is CASSPGQGDEKLFF. For the CDR3, the DNA is TGTGCCAGCAGCCCGGGACAGGGGGATGAAAAACTGTTTTTT.

The chain is built from TRBV14 and TRBJ1-4; TRBD1 matches 7 bases. The germline CDR1 and CDR2 sequences are SGHDN and FVKESK. The junction had 4 bases not matched to a gene; V was cut back by 5 bases and J by 7 bases. The CDR3 runs 13 residues. CDR3 amino acids: CASSRGLSEKLFF. The CDR3 nucleotides read TGTGCCAGCAGCAGGGGGCTGAGTGAAAAACTGTTTTTT.

This clone showed up just once. V gene TRBV18 combines with J gene TRBJ2-1, with a possible D match to TRBD2 (7 bases). There are 16 residues in the CDR3. Germline V gives CDR1 KGHSH, CDR2 LQKENI. V lost 2 bases to trimming and J lost 10 bases, with 21 bases between them. The chain's CDR3 is CASSPGGGQIRPEQFF. The CDR3 DNA sequence: TGTGCCAGCTCACCAGGCGGGGGCCAAATCAGGCCGGAGCAGTTCTTC.

The chain uses TRBV7-2 and TRBJ2-5; D call uncertain. The CDR3 contains 14 residues. The ends were cut back, 2 bases at V and 4 bases at J, with 11 bases in the middle. Germline values: CDR1 SGHTA, CDR2 FQGNSA. Here the CDR3 reads CASSLIATRETQYF. The CDR3 nucleotides are TGTGCCAGCAGCTTAATTGCGACACGAGAGACCCAGTACTTC. The whole variable domain, filled in from reference TRBV7-2 and TRBJ2-5, reads GAGVSQSPSNKVTEKGKDVELRCDPISGHTALYWYRQSLGQGLEFLIYFQGNSAPDKSGLPSDRFSAERTGGSVSTLTIQRTQQEDSAVYLCASSLIATRETQYFGPGTRLLVL.

The genes are TRBV27 and TRBJ1-2; a weak D match, TRBD1 (6 bases). The germline V gene encodes CDR1 MNHEY and CDR2 SMNVEV (reference sequence). The CDR3 has 14 residues. Trimming removed 6 bases from V and 4 bases from J, with 15 bases in between. CDR3 sequence reads: CASSRDTRGYGYTF. As DNA, the CDR3 is TGTGCCAGCAGCCGGGACACTAGGGGCTATGGCTACACCTTC.

The chain uses TRBV19 and TRBJ1-5, with 11 bases lining up with TRBD1. Germline V gives CDR1 LNHDA, CDR2 SQIVND (reference sequence). This CDR3 region has 16 residues. After removal of 3 bases from V and 7 bases from J, the junction contained 8 bases not matched to a gene. In DNA form, the CDR3 reads TGTGCCAGTAGTATCTCGGACAGGGGGCCGGGACAGCCCCAGCATTTT. It yields the protein CASSISDRGPGQPQHF.

Only one count was recorded for this clone. This chain links TRBV15 with TRBJ1-2, with 11 nucleotides matching TRBD1. Trimming at V came to 0 bases and at J to 13 bases, leaving 10 bases not matched to a gene. Germline V gene lookup returns CDR1 LNHNV and CDR2 YYDKDF (reference sequence). The CDR3 has 15 residues. CDR3 nucleotide sequence: TGTGCCACCAGCAGAGATTGGGCGGACAGGGGGCAGTGCACCTTC. Its translation: CATSRDWADRGQCTF.

The CDR3 is CASRETGIGTGELFF. In nucleotides, the CDR3 is TGTGCCAGTAGGGAGACAGGGATCGGCACCGGGGAGCTGTTTTTT. The J gene is TRBJ2-2, the V gene TRBV19; 7 bases are a match to TRBD1. V lost 6 bases, J lost 4 bases, and 8 bases stayed unmatched. CDR1 LNHDA and CDR2 SQIVND come from the germline V gene (reference sequence). The CDR3 consists of 15 residues.

The chain is built from TRBV7-2 and TRBJ2-5; 7 positions agree with TRBD1. The CDR3 extends over 15 amino acids. Germline V CDR1 and CDR2: SGHTA, FQGNSA. Trimming cost V 8 bases and J 0 bases; bases outside gene matches: 9. The CDR3 nucleotides read TGTGCCAGCGGGATTAGGACAGGAAACCAAGAGACCCAGTACTTC. Amino acid sequence: CASGIRTGNQETQYF.

V usage is TRBV18 and J usage is TRBJ2-6; possibly TRBD2 for D (6 bases). V was trimmed by 9 bases and J by 3 bases, leaving 9 bases between them. Germline values: CDR1 KGHSH, CDR2 LQKENI. The CDR3 is 13 amino acids. CDR3 protein: CASTGGGANVLTF. The CDR3 coding sequence is TGTGCCAGTACCGGGGGTGGGGCCAACGTCCTGACTTTC.

CDR3 coding DNA: TGTGCCATCAGTCTACAGGGGAACACTGAAGCTTTCTTT. Translating gives CAISLQGNTEAFF. J is TRBJ1-1 and V is TRBV10-3; a possible D gene is TRBD1 (6 bases). The V gene lost 5 bases and the J gene lost 1 base, with 8 bases spanning the gap. CDR1 is ENHRY, CDR2 SYGVKD, per germline. The CDR3 has 13 residues.

The chain joins TRBV2 to TRBJ1-5; no clear D gene. Germline V lookup: CDR1 SNHLY, CDR2 FYNNEI. The V and J ends lost 4 bases and 3 bases respectively, with 10 bases between them. The CDR3 runs 14 residues. The CDR3 bases are TGTGCCAGCAGTGTTTCCGGGGTCAATCAGCCCCAGCATTTT. Translation gives CASSVSGVNQPQHF.

Concerning this clone itself: This may be a read error: a much more frequent sequence differs by one nucleotide. The chain employs TRBV11-2 and TRBJ2-3, with TRBD2 matching over 7 bases. Germline trimming cut 6 bases from V and 4 bases from J; bases unmatched to any gene: 13. The germline gives CDR1 SGHAT, CDR2 FQNNGV. The CDR3 is 16 amino acids. Written as DNA, the CDR3 is TGTGCCAGCAGAACCGGCTGGGGGGGGGTCGCAGATACGCAGTATTTT. As protein: CASRTGWGGVADTQYF.

The rearrangement uses TRBV23-1 and TRBJ2-1, with 9 bases aligning to TRBD2. TRBV23-1 is flagged as an ORF with uncertain function. CDR3 size: 18 residues. Unmatched junction bases numbered 17, after V lost 11 bases and J lost 0 bases. CDR3 nucleotides: TGCGCCTACGGGGGGCGGGAGGGCTATCGGAGCTCCTACAATGAGCAGTTCTTC. Amino acids: CAYGGREGYRSSYNEQFF.

This chain joins TRBV6-2 or TRBV6-3 and TRBJ2-3; 14 bases line up with TRBD2. This CDR3 is 15 amino acids long. Looked up from germline, CDR1 is MNHEY and CDR2 is SVGEGT. J gave up 8 bases and V 5 bases, and 6 bases lay outside the gene matches. The CDR3 DNA is TGTGCCAGCAGTACGGGACTAGCGGGAGAGGGTACGCAGTATTTT. Its translation: CASSTGLAGEGTQYF.